A single sample gave rise to the 9 T cell receptor beta chains below, sequenced in a study of Ad26.COV2.S vaccination and SARS-CoV-2 variants. Only in-frame clones appear in the TCRdb table, and some are missing; sequencing was by immunoSEQ multiplex PCR. The data contain hundreds of thousands of clones, about 91% of them singletons. The sequencing here drew on peripheral blood, taken after recovery from COVID-19. Receptors originate from a human donor who had recovered from COVID-19.

This chain joins TRBV7-2 and TRBJ1-1, with TRBD1 as a possible D gene (5 bases). V lost 5 bases to trimming and J lost 4 bases, with 11 bases between them. Germline V gene data show CDR1 as SGHTA and CDR2 as FQGNSA. This CDR3 is 13 amino acids long. Here the CDR3 DNA reads TGTGCCAGCAGCGTTGGGGGGGTCACTGAAGCTTTCTTT. Translating gives CASSVGGVTEAFF.

The V gene is TRBV5-8, the J gene TRBJ2-1, with 11 bases matching TRBD2. This CDR3 has 15 residues. Germline V lookup: CDR1 SGHTS, CDR2 YDEGEE. Trimming cost V 4 bases and J 8 bases; bases outside gene matches: 8. This CDR3 reads CASSRFSGGGYEQFF. As DNA, the CDR3 is TGTGCCAGCAGCCGCTTTAGCGGGGGGGGTTATGAGCAGTTCTTC.

The chain employs TRBV7-8 and TRBJ2-7, with 7 bases fitting TRBD1. The CDR3 extends over 13 amino acids. CDR1 and CDR2 (germline): SGHVS, FQNEAQ. Losses at the gene ends were 4 bases for V and 1 base for J; bases not matched to a gene: 1. The CDR3 spells CASSSGQSYEQYF. The CDR3 nucleotides read TGTGCCAGCAGCTCGGGACAGTCCTACGAGCAGTACTTC.

The count of this clone is one. The sample carries other DNA sequences with the same CDR3. This chain links TRBV12-5 with TRBJ2-5; D is ambiguous. Germline lookup yields CDR1 LGHNT and CDR2 FRNRAP. The V and J ends lost 5 bases and 5 bases respectively, with 6 bases between them. This CDR3 region has 11 residues. CDR3 sequence reads: CASGLGETQYF. The CDR3 coding sequence is TGTGCTAGTGGTCTCGGGGAGACCCAGTACTTC.

The rearrangement joins TRBV7-6 to TRBJ2-7; D is perhaps TRBD2 (7 bases). This CDR3 region has 15 residues. The V and J ends lost 1 base and 0 bases respectively, with 10 bases between them. CDR1 is SGHVS, CDR2 FNYEAQ, per germline. The CDR3 DNA is TGTGCCAGCAGCTTAGAGGGGGGGCCCTCCTACGAGCAGTACTTC. Translated, it gives CASSLEGGPSYEQYF. Looking up the rest from reference TRBV7-6 and TRBJ2-7 gives the full variable domain: GAGVSQSPRYKVTKRGQDVALRCDPISGHVSLYWYRQALGQGPEFLTYFNYEAQQDKSGLPNDRFSAERPEGSISTLTIQRTEQRDSAMYRCASSLEGGPSYEQYFGPGTRLTVT.

The chain combines TRBV6-6 with TRBJ1-5; D is unresolved. The CDR3 contains 11 residues. Trimming removed 6 bases at V and 4 bases at J, with 4 bases between. Germline V CDR1 and CDR2: MNHNY, SVGAGI (reference sequence). Here the CDR3 reads CASRENQPQHF. Here the CDR3 DNA reads TGTGCCAGCAGGGAGAATCAGCCCCAGCATTTT.

The chain has TRBV27 and TRBJ2-3, with D tentatively TRBD1 (5 bases). V shed 7 bases and J shed 0 bases, with 14 bases lying between them. CDR1 MNHEY and CDR2 SMNVEV come from the germline V gene (reference sequence). This CDR3 is built from 15 residues. The CDR3 is CASNLWGGSTDTQYF. The CDR3 coding sequence is TGTGCCAGCAACTTGTGGGGCGGAAGCACAGATACGCAGTATTTT.

This rearrangement joins TRBV13 to TRBJ2-5; D not resolved. The V end lost 4 bases, the J end lost 5 bases, and 5 bases lay between the germline ends. The germline V gene has CDR1 PRHDT and CDR2 FYEKMQ (reference sequence). This CDR3 spans 11 amino acids. The CDR3 spells CASSSGETQYF. The CDR3 DNA is TGTGCCAGCAGCTCTGGGGAGACCCAGTACTTC.

The chain carries TRBV5-6 and TRBJ2-5; D is possibly TRBD1 (5 bases). Trimming pared 1 base from V and 5 bases from J, leaving 21 bases between. This CDR3 has 17 amino acids. CDR1 and CDR2 (germline): SGHDT, YYEEEE. CDR3 loop: CASSLLALAGQRETQYF. The CDR3 bases are TGTGCCAGCAGCTTGTTGGCTCTGGCAGGGCAAAGGGAGACCCAGTACTTC.